This TCR beta chain is from a study of regulatory T cells in long-lasting Graves disease. Study outcomes and limitations: TRBV28, TRBJ1-2 and TRBJ2-5 were favored in persistent disease.

As for time point: newly diagnosed GD, antithyroid drugs for less than 3 months. Extracted PBMC RNA gave rise to the TCR library. In germline, CDR1 is GTSNPN, CDR2 SVGIG (reference sequence). The V end lost 2 bases, the J end lost 6 bases, and 11 bases lay between the germline ends. This CDR3 comprises 12 residues. This clonotype was found a few times. Its antigen remains unknown. Researchers made TCR beta libraries by using iRepertoire HTBI primers and running Arm-PCR on CDR3 regions. TCRdb independently ran MiXCR on the multiplex PCR reads; one entry per CDR3 protein. The table records 500,000 to 700,000 distinct CDR3 sequences, 15% to 20% of them present only once. These same data were also listed under a study on T cells in Graves' hyperthyroidism and ophthalmopathy. That work adds: Diagnostic assessment was based on clinical symptoms, serum thyroxine and TRAb, thyroid ultrasound and orbital computed tomography.

The receptor comes from a woman in her 30s with Graves disease. The specimen was peripheral blood mononuclear cells (PBMCs), collected at new diagnosis, from a patient treated with antithyroid drugs. V gene TRBV30 combines with J gene TRBJ2-7; D remains unclear. The CDR3 DNA follows: TGTGCCTGGAGTAAACCCCCGGGCGAGCAGTACTTC. It is translated as CAWSKPPGEQYF.